The clone carrying this TCR beta chain came up a few times. This CDR3 has 14 residues. Trimming cost V 6 bases and J 2 bases; bases outside gene matches: 6. These data belong to a study of identical twins. One entry per CDR3 protein, called by TCRdb with MiXCR from the 5' RACE reads. Here the sample spans about 470,000 distinct CDR3 sequences, about 24% being singletons. These same records also appear under a second study, on T cells expressing NK-cell markers. That report notes: There were seven HCMV-seropositive donors and one seronegative donor among the eight sequenced. The dominant NKG2C+ clonotypes represented roughly 1.0-7.5% of CD8+ T cells in five to seven donors.

The clonotype comes from a woman aged 18-35 years in good health. The sequencing sample was made of CD4+ T cells sorted from blood. The chain uses TRBV12-3 or TRBV12-4 and TRBJ2-5, with 7 bases matching TRBD1. CDR3 loop: CASRPTGVQETQYF. In DNA form, the CDR3 reads TGTGCCAGCAGGCCTACAGGGGTACAAGAGACCCAGTACTTC.